This note documents a single T cell receptor (beta chain) sequence. This CDR3 has 13 amino acids. Germline CDR1 and CDR2: GTSNPN and SVGIG (reference sequence). Trimming shortened V by 1 base and J by 0 bases, and 4 bases separated the two germline ends. Authors' data handling: Using reference gene primer amplification, nucleated cell counts were estimated. Sequenced by immunoSEQ multiplex PCR; TCRdb stores in-frame clones only, minus some. V, J and clone size were drawn from that table, and D and trimming were deduced from the DNA. The top ten clones hold approximately 13% of a sample with some 100,000 clones, 75% to 90% of them seen once. This sample was included in a study of blood T cell repertoires in COVID-19.

The TCR was taken from a human donor in a cohort sampled during active COVID-19. The sequencing sample was made of peripheral blood. This rearrangement joins TRBV30 to TRBJ1-5, with no clear D. The CDR3: CAWSGSSNQPQHF. In DNA, the CDR3 is TGTGCCTGGAGTGGGAGTAGCAATCAGCCCCAGCATTTT.